This TCR beta chain was obtained from a study of T cells after yellow fever vaccination. TCRdb analysed the 5' RACE reads with MiXCR anew, one entry per CDR3 protein. The sample records some 120,000 distinct CDR3 sequences, 6% to 8% being singletons. The source material was CD4+ T cells sorted from PBMCs, sampled around 10 days after the first yellow fever vaccination. This TCR came from a man between 18 and 35 years old who received the YFV17D yellow fever vaccine.

This CDR3 is CASSSALYTDYGYTF. CDR3 in DNA: TGTGCCAGCAGCTCGGCCCTCTATACGGACTATGGCTACACCTTC. The rearrangement links TRBV7-2 to TRBJ1-2; D call uncertain. Trimming removed 4 bases from V and 3 bases from J, with 15 bases in between. The CDR3 is 15 residues long. CDR1 and CDR2 (germline): SGHTA, FQGNSA.